The 7 T cell receptor beta chains below come from one sample, sequenced in a study of STAT5B mutations in CD4+ large granular lymphocyte leukemia. Only in-frame clones appear in the TCRdb table, and some are missing; sequencing was by immunoSEQ multiplex PCR. The data show 30,000 or so clones, with 78% seen just once and under 1.2% held by the top ten. Sequencing was done on a sample of CD4+ T cells from blood buffy coats. The source is a human donor in good health.

This clone was picked up a small number of times. The chain joins TRBV7-9 to TRBJ2-2; weak D call: TRBD1 (5 bases). The CDR3 has 14 amino acids. Trimming stripped 0 bases from V and 7 bases from J, with 9 bases between. In germline, CDR1 is SEHNR, CDR2 FQNEAQ (reference sequence). CDR3: CASSLAAGIGELFF. The CDR3 DNA reads TGTGCCAGCAGCTTAGCAGCAGGGATCGGGGAGCTGTTTTTT. The full variable domain, completed using reference TRBV7-9 and TRBJ2-2, is DTGVSQNPRHKITKRGQNVTFRCDPISEHNRLYWYRQTLGQGPEFLTYFQNEAQLEKSRLLSDRFSAERPKGSFSTLEIQRTEQGDSAMYLCASSLAAGIGELFFGEGSRLTVL.

The chain uses TRBV4-1 and TRBJ2-3, with TRBD2 identical over 14 bases. Germline CDR1 reads MGHRA; CDR2 reads YSYEKL. The CDR3 contains 16 residues. Losses at the gene ends were 5 bases for V and 1 base for J; bases not matched to a gene: 2. The CDR3 here is CASSLGLAGGTDTQYF. The CDR3 DNA is TGCGCCAGCAGCTTGGGACTAGCGGGAGGCACAGATACGCAGTATTTT.

The chain combines TRBV29-1 with TRBJ1-3; D not certain. The germline V gene encodes CDR1 SQVTM and CDR2 ANQGSEA. The CDR3 spans 12 residues. Trimming took off 2 bases at V and 0 bases at J, with 2 bases between the two ends. CDR3 in DNA: TGCAGCGTTGAATACTCTGGAAACACCATATATTTT. It is translated as CSVEYSGNTIYF.

This clone showed up just a few times. The genes are TRBV6-1 and TRBJ1-2; the D gene is possibly TRBD1 (5 bases). Germline CDR1 is MNHNS and CDR2 is SASEGT. CDR3 length: 13 residues. V was trimmed by 0 bases and J by 8 bases, leaving 10 bases between them. The CDR3 here is CASSEAGTRGYTF. In DNA, the CDR3 is TGTGCCAGCAGTGAAGCGGGGACCCGGGGCTACACCTTC.

The chain has TRBV5-1 and TRBJ2-5; 12 bases agree with TRBD2. Germline loops: CDR1 SGHRS, CDR2 YFSETQ. The CDR3 is 15 amino acids. The J segment lost 5 bases and the V segment lost 0 bases, leaving 2 bases of the junction unmatched. The CDR3 protein is CASSLGGLAGETQYF. The CDR3 nucleotides are TGCGCCAGCAGCTTGGGAGGACTAGCGGGGGAGACCCAGTACTTC.

This clone was counted a few times. The chain is built from TRBV4-2 and TRBJ1-1; D is uncertain. The V end lost 0 bases, the J end lost 2 bases, and 16 bases lay between the germline ends. This CDR3 region has 17 residues. Germline V gene data show CDR1 as LGHNA and CDR2 as YNFKEQ. The CDR3 is CASSQDIAGPPNTEAFF. The CDR3 nucleotides are TGTGCCAGCAGCCAAGATATCGCAGGTCCCCCCAACACTGAAGCTTTCTTT.

The chain is built from TRBV2 and TRBJ2-1; D is unclear. CDR1 and CDR2 (germline): SNHLY, FYNNEI. Trimming cost V 7 bases and J 7 bases, with 8 bases left between them. There are 11 residues in the CDR3. The CDR3 DNA reads TGTGCCAGCAACTATGAGAATGAGCAGTTCTTC. Protein product: CASNYENEQFF. Filled out from reference TRBV2 and TRBJ2-1, the complete variable domain reads EPEVTQTPSHQVTQMGQEVILRCVPISNHLYFYWYRQILGQKVEFLVSFYNNEISEKSEIFDDQFSVERPDGSNFTLKIRSTKLEDSAMYFCASNYENEQFFGPGTRLTVL.